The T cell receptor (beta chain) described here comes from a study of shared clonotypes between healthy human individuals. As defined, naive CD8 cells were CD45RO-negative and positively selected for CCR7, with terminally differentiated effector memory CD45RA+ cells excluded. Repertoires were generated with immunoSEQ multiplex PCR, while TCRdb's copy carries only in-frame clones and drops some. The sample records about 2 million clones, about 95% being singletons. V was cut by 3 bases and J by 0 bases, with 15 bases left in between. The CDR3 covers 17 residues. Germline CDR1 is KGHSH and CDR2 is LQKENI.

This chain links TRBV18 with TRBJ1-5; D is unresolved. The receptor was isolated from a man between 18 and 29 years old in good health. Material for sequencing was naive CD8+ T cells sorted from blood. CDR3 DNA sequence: TGTGCCAGCTCACCTACAGCGTCCCCCTATAGCAATCAGCCCCAGCATTTT. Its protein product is CASSPTASPYSNQPQHF.